These 17 T cell receptor beta chains were all obtained from the same sample, sequenced in a study of T cells after yellow fever vaccination. TCRdb passed the 5' RACE reads through MiXCR, listing each CDR3 protein once. Here the sample spans under 300,000 distinct CDR3 sequences, less than 9% being singletons. Material: CD4+ T cells sorted from PBMCs, obtained 15 days after the yellow fever booster vaccination. Receptor source: a man younger than 40 who received the YFV17D yellow fever vaccine.

This clonotype occurred many times. Germline is not matched at one junction end, which may reflect a read error. The genes are TRBV15 and TRBJ1-1, with D tentatively TRBD1 (5 bases). CDR1 and CDR2 from the germline V gene are LNHNV and YYDKDF (reference sequence). The CDR3 loop spans 14 amino acids. CDR3 amino acids: CATSREGTNYRRSF. Here the CDR3 DNA reads TGTGCCACCAGCAGAGAGGGGACTAATTACAGGAGATCCTTT.

The chain couples TRBV7-2 to TRBJ2-5, with 7 nucleotides matching TRBD1. The CDR3 is 16 residues long. The junction had 13 bases not matched to a gene; V was cut back by 4 bases and J by 5 bases. Per germline, CDR1 SGHTA and CDR2 FQGNSA. The CDR3 DNA is TGTGCCAGCAGCTCTCGTTCACAGGGGATGAGGGAGACCCAGTACTTC. This encodes CASSSRSQGMRETQYF.

This clonotype was recorded many times. The chain carries TRBV20-1 and TRBJ1-6; 11 bases are a match to TRBD1. The CDR3 has 13 amino acids. Germline V CDR1 and CDR2: DFQATT, SNEGSKA (reference sequence). V shed 6 bases and J 6 bases; nucleotides not matched to a gene: 1. The CDR3 DNA follows: TGCAGTGCCGGGACAGGGGGTAATTCACCCCTCCACTTT. Translation gives CSAGTGGNSPLHF.

This clonotype was seen only a few times. The chain recombines TRBV12-3 or TRBV12-4 with TRBJ2-3; TRBD1 might be the D (6 bases). The CDR3 spans 14 residues. V was trimmed by 3 bases and J by 6 bases, leaving 13 bases between them. Here the CDR3 reads CASSFPGTPDTQYF. In DNA form, the CDR3 reads TGTGCCAGCAGTTTTCCCGGGACACCGGATACGCAGTATTTT.

At least ten counts were recorded for this clonotype. The J gene is TRBJ2-5, the V gene TRBV29-1; D is undetermined. Germline-derived CDR1 and CDR2 are SQVTM and ANQGSEA. V dropped 4 bases and J dropped 1 base, with 19 bases sitting between them. The CDR3 is made up of 16 amino acids. The CDR3 DNA sequence: TGCAGCGTTGTACCCAGCAGAAAGGGCTTCCAAGAGACCCAGTACTTC. This translates into CSVVPSRKGFQETQYF. The variable domain in full, with the rest retrieved from reference TRBV29-1 and TRBJ2-5, is SAVISQKPSRDICQRGTSLTIQCQVDSQVTMMFWYRQQPGQSLTLIATANQGSEATYESGFVIDKFPISRPNLTFSTLTVSNMSPEDSSIYLCSVVPSRKGFQETQYFGPGTRLLVL.

This chain uses TRBV7-2 with TRBJ2-7, with D possibly being TRBD1 or TRBD2 (5 bases each). V lost 3 bases to trimming and J lost 7 bases, with 10 bases between them. Germline V gene data show CDR1 as SGHTA and CDR2 as FQGNSA. The CDR3 loop spans 12 amino acids. The CDR3 spells CASSLGPSEQYF. DNA of the CDR3: TGTGCCAGCAGCTTGGGACCCTCGGAGCAGTACTTC. The full variable domain, in which reference TRBV7-2 and TRBJ2-7 provide the parts outside the CDR3, is GAGVSQSPSNKVTEKGKDVELRCDPISGHTALYWYRQSLGQGLEFLIYFQGNSAPDKSGLPSDRFSAERTGGSVSTLTIQRTQQEDSAVYLCASSLGPSEQYFGPGTRLTVT.

In this sample, this clonotype turned up a few times. The chain uses TRBV9 and TRBJ2-2; perhaps D is TRBD1 or TRBD2 (5 bases each). The germline gives CDR1 SGDLS, CDR2 YYNGEE. The CDR3 runs to 15 residues. Trimming cost V 0 bases and J 0 bases, with 6 bases left between them. The CDR3 nucleotides read TGTGCCAGCAGCGTAGGGGGGTCGAACACCGGGGAGCTGTTTTTT. It specifies CASSVGGSNTGELFF.

In its sample, this clonotype was seen many times. The V gene is TRBV20-1, the J gene TRBJ2-3; either TRBD1 or TRBD2 may fit D (5 bases each). Trimming removed 1 base from V and 3 bases from J, with 14 bases in between. The length of the CDR3 is 15 residues. Germline V gives CDR1 DFQATT, CDR2 SNEGSKA (reference sequence). The CDR3 sequence: CSARVGVVNTDTQYF. For the CDR3, the DNA is TGCAGTGCTAGAGTGGGGGTAGTGAATACAGATACGCAGTATTTT.

The sample holds many counts of this clonotype. V and J are TRBV20-1 and TRBJ1-1; 10 nucleotides agree with TRBD1. The V gene's germline CDR1 is DFQATT and CDR2 SNEGSKA (reference sequence). This CDR3 contains 13 residues. Unmatched junction bases numbered 6, after V lost 5 bases and J lost 6 bases. CDR3 nucleotide sequence: TGCAGTGCTCCTAGACAGGGGGCGGCTGAAGCTTTCTTT. Translation: CSAPRQGAAEAFF.

This clonotype was detected ten times or more. The chain employs TRBV20-1 and TRBJ2-7; D perhaps matches TRBD1 (7 bases). The CDR3 is 12 residues long. Germline assignment: CDR1 DFQATT and CDR2 SNEGSKA (reference sequence). Between the trimmed V and J ends, which lost 6 bases and 7 bases, there was a span of 16 bases. As DNA, the CDR3 is TGCAGTGCCCAGGGGGGCTCTGGAGAGCAGTACTTC. Translation gives CSAQGGSGEQYF.

This clonotype was picked up many times. The chain links TRBV7-2 to TRBJ2-1; TRBD2 agrees at 11 bases. V shed 5 bases and J 7 bases; nucleotides not matched to a gene: 10. The CDR3 length is 16 residues. Germline V lookup: CDR1 SGHTA, CDR2 FQGNSA. The DNA of the CDR3 is TGTGCCAGCAGCGCGACTAGCGGGATGGTCGGGAATGAGCAGTTCTTC. Amino acids: CASSATSGMVGNEQFF. The variable domain in full, completed from reference TRBV7-2 and TRBJ2-1, reads GAGVSQSPSNKVTEKGKDVELRCDPISGHTALYWYRQSLGQGLEFLIYFQGNSAPDKSGLPSDRFSAERTGGSVSTLTIQRTQQEDSAVYLCASSATSGMVGNEQFFGPGTRLTVL.

This clonotype showed up many times. The V call is TRBV29-1, the J call TRBJ2-4; D possibly corresponds to TRBD1 (7 bases). The germline V gene encodes CDR1 SQVTM and CDR2 ANQGSEA. The CDR3 runs 15 residues. Deletions cut 5 bases from V and 13 bases from J, with 27 bases between. DNA of the CDR3: TGCAGCGTTCGATCGGGCGGGGACAGCACATCAATCCAGTACTTC. Translation: CSVRSGGDSTSIQYF.

This clonotype has more than one count but fewer than ten. This chain links TRBV30 with TRBJ2-7; D perhaps matches TRBD1 (5 bases). CDR3 length: 13 residues. Germline lookup yields CDR1 GTSNPN and CDR2 SVGIG (reference sequence). V gave up 4 bases and J gave up 4 bases, with 14 bases separating them. The chain's CDR3 is CAWTGQGPYEQYF. CDR3 DNA: TGTGCCTGGACAGGGCAGGGTCCGTACGAGCAGTACTTC.

This clonotype was counted only a few times. The V and J genes are TRBV20-1 and TRBJ2-7; possibly TRBD2 for D (6 bases). From germline, CDR1 is DFQATT and CDR2 SNEGSKA (reference sequence). Trimming took off 5 bases at V and 0 bases at J, with 17 bases between the two ends. The CDR3 covers 15 residues. The chain's CDR3 is CSARPASASSYEQYF. As DNA, the CDR3 is TGCAGTGCTCGCCCGGCTAGCGCGAGCTCCTACGAGCAGTACTTC.

This clonotype occurred many times. The V call is TRBV27, the J call TRBJ2-7; possible D gene TRBD2, 5 bases. Germline assignment: CDR1 MNHEY and CDR2 SMNVEV (reference sequence). V gave up 3 bases and J gave up 2 bases, with 11 bases separating them. The CDR3 runs 14 residues. The CDR3 here is CASSFNRETYEQYF. The CDR3 DNA reads TGTGCCAGCAGTTTTAATCGGGAAACCTACGAGCAGTACTTC.

The table lists this clonotype with a few counts. This chain connects TRBV10-3 to TRBJ2-3; unclear D gene. The germline V gene has CDR1 ENHRY and CDR2 SYGVKD. The V end was cut by 4 bases, the J end by 6 bases, with 8 bases between. The CDR3 has 12 residues. CDR3 sequence (DNA): TGTGCCATCAGTGGACGCGAGGATACGCAGTATTTT. Translation: CAISGREDTQYF.

This clonotype was detected ten times or more. CDR3 loop: CASSLTIDGYTF. The CDR3 DNA follows: TGCGCCAGCAGCTTGACAATCGATGGCTACACCTTC. This chain joins TRBV5-1 and TRBJ1-2; D uncertain. Germline values: CDR1 SGHRS, CDR2 YFSETQ. The V gene lost 1 base and the J gene lost 6 bases, with 7 bases spanning the gap. CDR3 size: 12 residues.